Below, one T cell receptor (beta chain) is given with its context. Its antigen is as yet unknown. The trim removed 4 bases at V and 5 bases at J, leaving 10 bases unmatched. Germline-derived CDR1 and CDR2 are KGHSH and LQKENI. This CDR3 is 15 amino acids long. The data derive from a study of long-term antiretroviral therapy in people with HIV. For the study at large: The earliest specimens came about a decade ahead of the 2015 immediate-ART recommendation.

Researchers report immunoSEQ v3.0 was run at survey level. Target depth was roughly 35,000-55,000 T-cell genomes per sample. Libraries were prepared by immunoSEQ multiplex PCR; TCRdb keeps only in-frame clonotypes and omits some of them. The sample lists about 18,000 clones; 79% were seen once. Overall study results and limits: Data on ART adherence, viral resistance or therapy changes were unavailable. From about 2003 to 2017, blood was obtained, possibly while participants received older ART regimens.

This sequence originates from a man aged 18 to 29 with HIV. This material consisted of unsorted PBMCs, taken at the start of antiretroviral therapy, before treatment. The chain employs TRBV18 and TRBJ2-5, with 7 bases matching TRBD2. For the CDR3, the DNA is TGTGCCAGCTCACAAGTAGCGGGCCAGGTTGAGACCCAGTACTTC. It codes for CASSQVAGQVETQYF.